A selection of T cell receptor beta chains follows, all from one sample in a study of cytomegalovirus exposure and HLA in healthy donors. Profiling relied on immunoSEQ multiplex PCR, and the TCRdb table lists in-frame clones only, not all of them. The repertoire consists of more than 100,000 clones, with roughly 85% occurring once and the leading ten covering less than 2%. Sample: PBMCs. These receptors were obtained from a man in his forties or fifties in good health and CMV-seronegative. Both conserved end residues are part of each CDR3. The D gene is left open where the match is weak. Expanded clones get a size class; other rows say once, few or many, or leave the size out.

D gene	clone size	CDR3 length	V gene	J gene	CDR3 DNA	CDR3 protein
TRBD1	.	16	TRBV5-1	TRBJ1-4	TGCGCCAGCAGCTCGGACAGGGGACCAACTAATGAAAAACTGTTTTTT	CASSSDRGPTNEKLFF
TRBD1	.	15	TRBV5-1	TRBJ1-4	TGCGCCAGCAGCTTACAGACAGGGGGCGATGAAAAACTGTTTTTT	CASSLQTGGDEKLFF
.	.	14	TRBV4-2	TRBJ2-1	TGTGCCAGCAGCCAAGAGAGAGACTCCAATGAGCAGTTCTTC	CASSQERDSNEQFF
.	.	14	TRBV7-3	TRBJ1-2	TGTGCCAGCAGCCCTGGGGGGGCGGACTATGGCTACACCTTC	CASSPGGADYGYTF
TRBD2	.	14	TRBV2	TRBJ2-3	TGTGCCAGCACTTTCGGACTAGCCACAGATACGCAGTATTTT	CASTFGLATDTQYF
TRBD2	.	14	TRBV27	TRBJ2-1	TGTGCCAGCAGTTTATCTACTAGCGCAACTGAGCAGTTCTTC	CASSLSTSATEQFF
.	.	12	TRBV5-6	TRBJ2-3	TGTGCCAGCAGCCCCTCCTTAGATACGCAGTATTTT	CASSPSLDTQYF
.	.	15	TRBV11-2	TRBJ2-3	TGTGCCAGCAGCTACGTGGACAGCTTCACAGATACGCAGTATTTT	CASSYVDSFTDTQYF
.	.	14	TRBV7-9	TRBJ2-7	TGTGCCAGCAGCGACACCGACAGATCCTACGAGCAGTACTTC	CASSDTDRSYEQYF
.	once	11	TRBV20-1	TRBJ2-7	TGCAGTGCTCAGACTAGCTACGAGCAGTACTTC	CSAQTSYEQYF
.	.	15	TRBV6-5	TRBJ2-2	TGTGCCAGCAGCCCCTGGGGGGGGCTAACCGGGGAGCTGTTTTTT	CASSPWGGLTGELFF
.	once	15	TRBV2	TRBJ2-1	TGTGCCAGCAGTGAGCTGGACACGCCATACAATGAGCAGTTCTTC	CASSELDTPYNEQFF
TRBD1	once	14	TRBV19	TRBJ2-1	TGTGCCAGTAGTCCTCGACAGGGCAGGAATGAGCAGTTCTTC	CASSPRQGRNEQFF
.	.	14	TRBV5-6	TRBJ2-7	TGTGCCAGCAGCCTGCGACAGACACCCTACGAGCAGTACTTC	CASSLRQTPYEQYF
.	.	15	TRBV4-3	TRBJ1-1	TGCGCCAGCAGCCAAGATCCGGGGGGCTACACTGAAGCTTTCTTT	CASSQDPGGYTEAFF
TRBD2	.	15	TRBV13	TRBJ2-7	TGTGCCAGCAGCCCAACAGCGGGAGGTTCCTACGAGCAGTACTTC	CASSPTAGGSYEQYF
.	.	14	TRBV7-2	TRBJ2-1	TGTGCCAGCAGCCCAAGGGACATCTACAATGAGCAGTTCTTC	CASSPRDIYNEQFF
.	few	11	TRBV20-1	TRBJ2-3	TGCAGTGCTAGCAAAACAGATACGCAGTATTTT	CSASKTDTQYF
.	.	15	TRBV6-1	TRBJ2-3	TGTGCCAGCAGTGAAAATATAGCTGGGGGGGATACGCAGTATTTT	CASSENIAGGDTQYF
.	once	13	TRBV27	TRBJ2-7	TGTGCCAGCGGAGTGGGGAGGAACTACGAGCAGTACTTC	CASGVGRNYEQYF
.	.	13	TRBV29-1	TRBJ2-7	TGCAGCGTCACCCGACAGAACTCCTACGAGCAGTACTTC	CSVTRQNSYEQYF
TRBD1	.	14	TRBV12-5	TRBJ1-5	TGTGCTAGTGGTTTGGGACAGGGGGGACAGCCCCAGCATTTT	CASGLGQGGQPQHF
TRBD2	.	13	TRBV4-3	TRBJ2-3	TGCGCCAGCAGCCTCGGACTAGCGGATACGCAGTATTTT	CASSLGLADTQYF
TRBD1	.	14	TRBV7-3	TRBJ2-3	TGTGCCAGCAGCCCCGGGACAGCCACAGATACGCAGTATTTT	CASSPGTATDTQYF
.	few	12	TRBV28	TRBJ2-7	TGTGCCAGCAGCTTACCCAGTAACGAGCAGTACTTC	CASSLPSNEQYF
.	once	16	TRBV4-1	TRBJ2-1	TGCGCCAGCAGCCAAGAGGGCAGAAGCTCCTACAATGAGCAGTTCTTC	CASSQEGRSSYNEQFF
.	.	13	TRBV7-2	TRBJ2-2	TGTGCCAGCAATACGGGAGTCACCGGGGAGCTGTTTTTT	CASNTGVTGELFF
.	.	14	TRBV4-1	TRBJ2-7	TGCGCCAGCAGCCAAGTTACTGATTCCTACGAGCAGTACTTC	CASSQVTDSYEQYF
TRBD2	few	16	TRBV15	TRBJ2-3	TGTGCCACCAGCGGTGCTGGCGGGGGGGCATCTGATACGCAGTATTTT	CATSGAGGGASDTQYF
TRBD1	.	16	TRBV7-9	TRBJ1-3	TGTGCCAGCAGCTCCCGACAGGGGATCTCTGGAAACACCATATATTTT	CASSSRQGISGNTIYF
TRBD2	.	15	TRBV7-9	TRBJ2-2	TGTGCCAGCAGCTTATTAGCGGGAGACACCGGGGAGCTGTTTTTT	CASSLLAGDTGELFF
.	.	16	TRBV19	TRBJ2-5	TGTGCCAGTAGTATAGTTCAGGGGCGAGCCGGAGAGACCCAGTACTTC	CASSIVQGRAGETQYF
TRBD1	.	14	TRBV6-6	TRBJ2-7	TGTGCCAGCAGTTACACACGACAGGGGACCGAGCAGTACTTC	CASSYTRQGTEQYF
.	.	13	TRBV2	TRBJ2-7	TGTGCCAGCAGTGGGGCTAGACTATACGAGCAGTACTTC	CASSGARLYEQYF
TRBD2	few	15	TRBV30	TRBJ2-1	TGTGCCTGGAGTGAAGCGGGAGGGCCGGAGAATGAGCAGTTCTTC	CAWSEAGGPENEQFF
.	.	11	TRBV20-1	TRBJ1-1	TGCAGTGCTACAGTTGAGGCTGAAGCTTTCTTT	CSATVEAEAFF
TRBD2	.	15	TRBV5-1	TRBJ2-1	TGCGCCAGCAGCCCAGTCGGCGGGGGGGTGAATGAGCAGTTCTTC	CASSPVGGGVNEQFF
.	.	13	TRBV5-5	TRBJ1-5	TGTGCCAGCAGCTTGGAAGGGGGAAAGCCCCAGCATTTT	CASSLEGGKPQHF
TRBD1	.	14	TRBV19	TRBJ1-5	TGTGCCAGTAGTACCGGACAGGGGTATCAGCCCCAGCATTTT	CASSTGQGYQPQHF
TRBD1	.	15	TRBV28	TRBJ1-2	TGTGCCAGCAGTCCCGACAGGGACAGGCACTATGGCTACACCTTC	CASSPDRDRHYGYTF
.	.	15	TRBV6-5	TRBJ1-5	TGTGCCAGCAGTTTTGGCCCGGAGGGGCTTCAGCCCCAGCATTTT	CASSFGPEGLQPQHF
.	.	11	TRBV4-2	TRBJ2-1	TGTGCCAGCAGCCTCCAGGGAGAGCAGTTCTTC	CASSLQGEQFF
TRBD2	.	15	TRBV11-2	TRBJ2-1	TGTGCCAGCAGCTCCGGACTAGCTGTGTACAATGAGCAGTTCTTC	CASSSGLAVYNEQFF
.	.	14	TRBV19	TRBJ1-2	TGTGCCAGCCTTGTCCAGGGTTCTAACTATGGCTACACCTTC	CASLVQGSNYGYTF
TRBD2	.	15	TRBV7-9	TRBJ2-3	TGTGCCAGCAGTCCTAGCGGGACTAGCACAGATACGCAGTATTTT	CASSPSGTSTDTQYF
.	.	14	TRBV19	TRBJ1-4	TGTGCCAGTAGTATAGACTCCTTGAGGGAAAAACTGTTTTTT	CASSIDSLREKLFF